These T cell receptor beta chains were read from a single sample in a study of blood T cell repertoires in COVID-19. The repertoire was sequenced with immunoSEQ multiplex PCR; TCRdb's copy has only in-frame clones and lacks some. The data hold under 300,000 clones, with approximately 90% observed a single time. The sample consisted of peripheral blood. The receptors come from a man aged 55 to 70 who had recovered from COVID-19. Both conserved end residues are part of each CDR3. The D gene is left open where the match is weak. Rows may omit the clone size; those that give it use once, few, many or a size class.

TRBJ2-1	11	NA	NA	TRBV20-1	CSAQKRDEQFF	TGCAGTGCTCAAAAGCGGGATGAGCAGTTCTTC
TRBJ1-1	15	NA	NA	TRBV5-5	CASSLGSTGNTEAFF	TGTGCCAGCAGCTTGGGATCGACAGGGAACACTGAAGCTTTCTTT
TRBJ2-1	13	NA	NA	TRBV14	CASSQAYFNEQFF	TGTGCCAGCAGCCAAGCTTACTTCAATGAGCAGTTCTTC
TRBJ1-5	15	TRBD1	once	TRBV3-1/TRBV3-2	CASSHGTDSNQPQHF	TGTGCCAGCAGCCATGGGACAGATAGCAATCAGCCCCAGCATTTT
TRBJ2-1	14	TRBD1	NA	TRBV24-1	CATSSGQHYNEQFF	TGTGCCACCAGTTCGGGACAGCATTACAATGAGCAGTTCTTC
TRBJ2-7	14	TRBD1	once	TRBV6-5	CASIYSGTGNEQYF	TGTGCCAGCATCTACTCCGGGACAGGGAACGAGCAGTACTTC
TRBJ2-7	13	NA	few	TRBV5-6	CAISRGGWVEQYF	TGTGCCATCTCACGGGGAGGTTGGGTCGAGCAGTACTTC
TRBJ2-1	15	TRBD2	NA	TRBV18	CASSTSGSSYNEQFF	TGTGCCAGCTCAACGAGCGGGAGCTCCTACAATGAGCAGTTCTTC
TRBJ1-3	16	NA	NA	TRBV3-1/TRBV3-2	CASSQAGGVSGNTIYF	TGTGCCAGCAGCCAGGCCGGGGGGGTCTCTGGAAACACCATATATTTT
TRBJ2-5	15	NA	NA	TRBV30	CAWSGDFPIQETQYF	TGTGCCTGGAGTGGGGACTTCCCTATACAAGAGACCCAGTACTTC
TRBJ2-7	15	TRBD1	NA	TRBV30	CAWSGGQEIPYEQYF	TGTGCCTGGAGTGGAGGACAGGAGATACCCTACGAGCAGTACTTC
TRBJ2-7	16	NA	NA	TRBV3-1/TRBV3-2	CASSQGRSPMSYEQYF	TGTGCCAGCAGCCAAGGAAGGAGCCCAATGTCCTACGAGCAGTACTTC
TRBJ2-4	15	NA	NA	TRBV6-6	CASRKTEIAKNIQYF	TGTGCCAGCAGAAAAACAGAAATAGCCAAAAACATTCAGTACTTC
TRBJ2-5	15	TRBD1	few	TRBV10-3	CAISDPDRVRETQYF	TGTGCCATCAGTGACCCGGACAGGGTCAGAGAGACCCAGTACTTC
TRBJ1-2	16	NA	NA	TRBV7-8	CASSRLSRGRVYGYTF	TGTGCCAGCAGTCGACTTTCTAGGGGCCGAGTTTATGGCTACACCTTC
TRBJ2-3	17	TRBD2	NA	TRBV5-1	CASSLAWASGTTDTQYF	TGCGCCAGCAGCTTGGCCTGGGCTAGCGGTACGACAGATACGCAGTATTTT
TRBJ2-2	13	TRBD1	NA	TRBV9	CASSTGDTGELFF	TGTGCCAGCAGTACAGGGGACACCGGGGAGCTGTTTTTT
TRBJ1-1	18	NA	NA	TRBV27	CASSLLGDWRGMNTEAFF	TGTGCCAGCAGTTTATTGGGCGACTGGCGCGGGATGAACACTGAAGCTTTCTTT
TRBJ2-1	12	NA	NA	TRBV7-9	CASSLSGNEQFF	TGTGCCAGCAGCTTATCAGGCAATGAGCAGTTCTTC
TRBJ1-2	18	TRBD1	NA	TRBV27	CASRSDSTDRGRVYGYTF	TGTGCCAGCAGATCCGACTCAACAGACAGGGGGCGGGTCTATGGCTACACCTTC
TRBJ1-4	14	TRBD1	NA	TRBV2	CASRTGQGGEKLFF	TGTGCCAGCAGGACGGGACAGGGGGGTGAAAAACTGTTTTTT
TRBJ1-5	16	TRBD1	few	TRBV6-1	CASSGGTAHSNQPQHF	TGTGCCAGCAGTGGCGGGACAGCGCATAGCAATCAGCCCCAGCATTTT
TRBJ2-5	15	TRBD2	NA	TRBV3-1/TRBV3-2	CASSQATGLEETQYF	TGTGCCAGCAGCCAAGCAACGGGACTAGAAGAGACCCAGTACTTC
TRBJ1-2	13	NA	NA	TRBV2	CASSVVQGGGYTF	TGTGCCAGCAGTGTCGTACAGGGTGGTGGCTACACCTTC
TRBJ2-7	15	NA	NA	TRBV7-6	CASSPFPRSSYEQYF	TGTGCCAGCAGCCCTTTTCCTAGGAGCTCCTACGAGCAGTACTTC
TRBJ1-3	14	NA	once	TRBV9	CASSGGRDGNTIYF	TGTGCCAGCAGCGGAGGGAGAGATGGAAACACCATATATTTT
TRBJ2-4	16	NA	NA	TRBV19	CASSPRGGPAKNIQYF	TGTGCCAGTAGTCCCCGGGGTGGGCCCGCCAAAAACATTCAGTACTTC
TRBJ1-2	14	NA	NA	TRBV4-1	CASSQGGGAYGYTF	TGCGCCAGCAGCCAAGGAGGCGGAGCCTATGGCTACACCTTC
TRBJ1-3	16	NA	NA	TRBV19	CASSIVAGLSGNTIYF	TGTGCCAGTAGTATAGTGGCGGGACTCTCTGGAAACACCATATATTTT
TRBJ1-2	15	TRBD1	NA	TRBV24-1	CATSDPGTAQYGYTF	TGTGCCACCAGTGATCCCGGGACAGCCCAATATGGCTACACCTTC
TRBJ2-1	9	NA	NA	TRBV29-1	CSVADEQFF	TGCAGCGTTGCAGATGAGCAGTTCTTC
TRBJ2-2	15	NA	NA	TRBV9	CASSVSDRDTGELFF	TGTGCCAGCAGCGTATCGGATCGGGATACCGGGGAGCTGTTTTTT
TRBJ2-3	12	NA	NA	TRBV5-1	CASSLRGDTQYF	TGCGCCAGCAGCTTGAGGGGGGATACGCAGTATTTT
TRBJ2-5	12	NA	NA	TRBV28	CAGQGDQETQYF	TGTGCCGGACAAGGGGATCAAGAGACCCAGTACTTC
TRBJ1-1	15	TRBD1	NA	TRBV5-1	CASSSSTGGFTEAFF	TGCGCCAGCAGTTCAAGCACAGGGGGATTTACTGAAGCTTTCTTT
TRBJ1-5	13	NA	NA	TRBV3-1/TRBV3-2	CASSQQKNQPQHF	TGTGCCAGCAGCCAACAGAAGAATCAGCCCCAGCATTTT
TRBJ1-2	15	TRBD1	NA	TRBV19	CASKVRGAANYGYTF	TGTGCCAGTAAGGTCAGGGGGGCAGCTAACTATGGCTACACCTTC
TRBJ1-5	13	NA	NA	TRBV18	CASSAGGDQPQHF	TGTGCCAGCTCGGCGGGGGGGGATCAGCCCCAGCATTTT
TRBJ2-3	15	TRBD2	NA	TRBV2	CASARGGGPTDTQYF	TGTGCCAGCGCTCGCGGGGGGGGGCCAACAGATACGCAGTATTTT
TRBJ2-3	14	NA	NA	TRBV2	CASSETGMKDTQYF	TGTGCCAGCAGTGAAACAGGGATGAAAGATACGCAGTATTTT
TRBJ1-1	14	NA	NA	TRBV13	CASSSRGIGTEAFF	TGTGCCAGCAGCTCTCGGGGGATAGGGACTGAAGCTTTCTTT
TRBJ1-3	13	NA	NA	TRBV30	CAWAGISGNTIYF	TGTGCCTGGGCAGGAATCTCTGGAAACACCATATATTTT
TRBJ2-5	16	NA	NA	TRBV24-1	CATSDSGLGKRETQYF	TGTGCCACCAGTGACTCTGGACTGGGAAAAAGGGAGACCCAGTACTTC
TRBJ2-1	16	NA	NA	TRBV18	CASSPGLPSSYNEQFF	TGTGCCAGCTCACCGGGACTCCCGAGCTCCTACAATGAGCAGTTCTTC
TRBJ2-5	19	TRBD2	NA	TRBV9	CASSGGVTSGGATQETQYF	TGTGCCAGCAGCGGCGGTGTAACTAGCGGGGGGGCAACGCAAGAGACCCAGTACTTC
TRBJ2-7	15	NA	NA	TRBV27	CASSLLSGTPYEQYF	TGTGCCAGCAGTCTCCTGTCCGGGACACCTTACGAGCAGTACTTC
TRBJ2-2	15	TRBD2	NA	TRBV9	CASSATSGVNGELFF	TGTGCCAGCAGCGCGACTAGCGGGGTAAACGGGGAGCTGTTTTTT
TRBJ1-2	12	TRBD1	NA	TRBV10-2	CASSEQGYGYTF	TGCGCCAGCAGTGAACAGGGGTATGGCTACACCTTC
TRBJ2-1	18	TRBD1	NA	TRBV18	CASSDRGFGGVSYNEQFF	TGTGCCAGCTCAGACAGGGGCTTTGGAGGGGTCTCCTACAATGAGCAGTTCTTC
TRBJ2-2	13	NA	NA	TRBV12-3/TRBV12-4	CASTPELIGELFF	TGTGCCAGCACCCCTGAGCTGATCGGGGAGCTGTTTTTT
TRBJ1-1	15	TRBD1	NA	TRBV28	CASRTGGVGNTEAFF	TGTGCCAGCAGGACAGGGGGAGTGGGGAACACTGAAGCTTTCTTT
TRBJ1-1	12	NA	NA	TRBV10-3	CAISEGGRGAFF	TGTGCCATCAGTGAAGGAGGCAGGGGAGCTTTCTTT
TRBJ2-1	12	NA	NA	TRBV12-3/TRBV12-4	CASSLRDNEQFF	TGTGCCAGCAGTTTACGGGACAATGAGCAGTTCTTC
TRBJ1-5	17	NA	NA	TRBV5-1	CASSPRPTAGGNQPQHF	TGCGCCAGCAGCCCGCGCCCGACAGCGGGTGGCAATCAGCCCCAGCATTTT
TRBJ2-2	13	NA	NA	TRBV11-3	CASSYQRSGELFF	TGTGCCAGCAGTTACCAGAGGAGCGGGGAGCTGTTTTTT
TRBJ2-3	15	NA	NA	TRBV10-3	CAISLGWADTDTQYF	TGTGCCATCAGCCTTGGATGGGCAGACACAGATACGCAGTATTTT
TRBJ1-3	13	NA	NA	TRBV18	CASSQGTGNTIYF	TGTGCCAGCTCACAGGGGACTGGAAACACCATATATTTT